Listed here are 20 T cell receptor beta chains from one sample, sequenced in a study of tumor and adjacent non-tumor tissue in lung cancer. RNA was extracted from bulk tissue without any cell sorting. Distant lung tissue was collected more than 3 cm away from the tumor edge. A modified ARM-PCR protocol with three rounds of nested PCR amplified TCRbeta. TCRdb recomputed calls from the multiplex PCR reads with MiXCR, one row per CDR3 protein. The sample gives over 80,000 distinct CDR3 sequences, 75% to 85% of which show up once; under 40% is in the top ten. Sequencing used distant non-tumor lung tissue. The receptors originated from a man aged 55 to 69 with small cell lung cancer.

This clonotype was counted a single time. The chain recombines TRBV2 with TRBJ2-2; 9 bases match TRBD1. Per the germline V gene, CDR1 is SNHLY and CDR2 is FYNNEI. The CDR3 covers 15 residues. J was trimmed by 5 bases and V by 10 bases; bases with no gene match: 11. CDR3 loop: CATQLGTGMTGELFF. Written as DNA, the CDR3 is TGTGCCACCCAATTAGGGACAGGGATGACCGGGGAGCTGTTTTTT. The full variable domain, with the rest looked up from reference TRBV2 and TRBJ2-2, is EPEVTQTPSHQVTQMGQEVILRCVPISNHLYFYWYRQILGQKVEFLVSFYNNEISEKSEIFDDQFSVERPDGSNFTLKIRSTKLEDSAMYFCATQLGTGMTGELFFGEGSRLTVL.

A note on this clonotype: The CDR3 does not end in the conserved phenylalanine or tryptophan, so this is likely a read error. The CDR3 coding sequence is TGTGCCAACAGCCAAGCCCCTACCTCTGGGTCCTACAATGAGCAGTTCTTA. It specifies CANSQAPTSGSYNEQFL. This chain uses TRBV4-2 with TRBJ2-1, with unresolved D. The CDR3 is 17 residues long. Per germline, CDR1 LGHNA and CDR2 YNFKEQ.

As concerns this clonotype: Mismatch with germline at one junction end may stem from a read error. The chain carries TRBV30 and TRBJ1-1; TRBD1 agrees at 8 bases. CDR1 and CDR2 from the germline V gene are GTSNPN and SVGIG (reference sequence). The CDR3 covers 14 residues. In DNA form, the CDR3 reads TGTGCCTGGAGTACGGGACAGGCCTCAACTGAAGCTCTCTTT. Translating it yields CAWSTGQASTEALF.

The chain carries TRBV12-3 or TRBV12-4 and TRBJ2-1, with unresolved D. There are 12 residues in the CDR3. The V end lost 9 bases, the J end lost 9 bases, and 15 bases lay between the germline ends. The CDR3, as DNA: TGTGCCAGGAGTCGACATGGCGGTGAGCAGTTCTTC. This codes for CARSRHGGEQFF.

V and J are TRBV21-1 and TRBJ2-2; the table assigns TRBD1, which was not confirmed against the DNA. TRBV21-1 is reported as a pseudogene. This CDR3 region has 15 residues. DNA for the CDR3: TGTGCCAGCAGCAGTCAAGGGGGCAAGACCGGGGAGCTGTTTTTC. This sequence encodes CASSSQGGKTGELFF.

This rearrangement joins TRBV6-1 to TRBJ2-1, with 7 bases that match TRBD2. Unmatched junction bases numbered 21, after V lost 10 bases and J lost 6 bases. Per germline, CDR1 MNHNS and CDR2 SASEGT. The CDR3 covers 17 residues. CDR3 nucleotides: TGTGCCATCAAGGGCATCCGGGGGGTCCTAAAACCCAATGAGCAGTTCTTC. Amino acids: CAIKGIRGVLKPNEQFF.

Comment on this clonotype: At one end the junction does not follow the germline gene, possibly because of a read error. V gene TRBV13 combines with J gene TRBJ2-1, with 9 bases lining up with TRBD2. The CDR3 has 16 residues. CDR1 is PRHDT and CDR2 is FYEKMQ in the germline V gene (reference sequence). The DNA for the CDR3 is TGCGCCAGCACCGCACCCGGGGCGGGAGGGCTCAATGAGCAGTTCTTC. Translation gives CASTAPGAGGLNEQFF.

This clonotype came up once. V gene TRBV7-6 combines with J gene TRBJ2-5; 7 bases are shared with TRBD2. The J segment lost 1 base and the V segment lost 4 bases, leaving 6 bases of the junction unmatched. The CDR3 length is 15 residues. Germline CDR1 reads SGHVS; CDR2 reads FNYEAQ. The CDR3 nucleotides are TGTGCCAGCAGCTCACTCGGCGGGAGCCAAGAGACCCAGTACTTC. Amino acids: CASSSLGGSQETQYF.

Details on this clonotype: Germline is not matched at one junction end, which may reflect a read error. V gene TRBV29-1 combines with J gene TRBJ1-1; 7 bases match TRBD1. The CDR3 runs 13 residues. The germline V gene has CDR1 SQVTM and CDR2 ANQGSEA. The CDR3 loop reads CNVVRGSSTEASF. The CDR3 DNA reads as TGCAACGTTGTCAGGGGGAGTAGCACTGAAGCTTCCTTT.

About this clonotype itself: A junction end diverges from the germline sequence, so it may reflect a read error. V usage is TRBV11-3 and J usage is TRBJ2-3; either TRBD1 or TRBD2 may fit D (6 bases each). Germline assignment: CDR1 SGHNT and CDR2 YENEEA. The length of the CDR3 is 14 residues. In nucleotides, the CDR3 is TGTGTCAGCAGCACCTCCGGGGGCGAAGATACGCAGTATTTT. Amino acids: CVSSTSGGEDTQYF.

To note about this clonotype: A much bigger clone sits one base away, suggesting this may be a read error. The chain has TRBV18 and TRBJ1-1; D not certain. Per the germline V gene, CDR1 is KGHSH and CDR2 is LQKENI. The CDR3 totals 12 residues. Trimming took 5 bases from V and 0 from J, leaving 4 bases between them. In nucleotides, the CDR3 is TGTGCCAGCTCAATTTTGAACACTGAAGCTTTCTTT. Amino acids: CASSILNTEAFF.

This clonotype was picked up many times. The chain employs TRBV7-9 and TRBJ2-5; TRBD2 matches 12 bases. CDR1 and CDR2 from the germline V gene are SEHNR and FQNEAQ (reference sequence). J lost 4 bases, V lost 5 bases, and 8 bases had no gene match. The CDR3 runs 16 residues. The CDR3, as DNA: TGTGCCAGCAGCGCGGCTCTAGCGGGAGGGCTAGAGACCCAGTACTTC. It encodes CASSAALAGGLETQYF. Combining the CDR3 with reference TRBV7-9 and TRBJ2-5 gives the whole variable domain DTGVSQNPRHKITKRGQNVTFRCDPISEHNRLYWYRQTLGQGPEFLTYFQNEAQLEKSRLLSDRFSAERPKGSFSTLEIQRTEQGDSAMYLCASSAALAGGLETQYFGPGTRLLVL.

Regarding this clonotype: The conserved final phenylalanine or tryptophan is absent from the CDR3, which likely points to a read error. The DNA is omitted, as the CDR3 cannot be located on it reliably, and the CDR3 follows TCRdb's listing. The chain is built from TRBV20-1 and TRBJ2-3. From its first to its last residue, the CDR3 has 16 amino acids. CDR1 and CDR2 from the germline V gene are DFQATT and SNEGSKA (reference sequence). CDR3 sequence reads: CSARDPHRAGTDTQYY.

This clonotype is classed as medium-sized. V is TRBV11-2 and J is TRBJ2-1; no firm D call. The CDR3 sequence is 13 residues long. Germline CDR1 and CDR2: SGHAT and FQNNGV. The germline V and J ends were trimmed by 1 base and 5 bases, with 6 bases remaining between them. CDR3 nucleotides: TGTGCCAGCAGCTTAGTGTGGGACAATGAGCAGTTCTTC. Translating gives CASSLVWDNEQFF.

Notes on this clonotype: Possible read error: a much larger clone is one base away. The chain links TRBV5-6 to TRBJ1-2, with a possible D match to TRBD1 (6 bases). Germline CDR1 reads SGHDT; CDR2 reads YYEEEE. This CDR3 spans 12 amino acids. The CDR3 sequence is CASILNRAGYSF. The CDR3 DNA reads TGTGCCAGCATCTTGAACAGGGCGGGGTACTCCTTC.

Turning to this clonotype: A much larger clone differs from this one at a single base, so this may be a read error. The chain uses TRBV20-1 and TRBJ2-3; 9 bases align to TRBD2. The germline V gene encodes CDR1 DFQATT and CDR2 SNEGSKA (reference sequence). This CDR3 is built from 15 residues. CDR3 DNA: TGCAGTGCTGAAATAGCGGGAGTGAGCATAGATACGCAGTATTTT. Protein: CSAEIAGVSIDTQYF.

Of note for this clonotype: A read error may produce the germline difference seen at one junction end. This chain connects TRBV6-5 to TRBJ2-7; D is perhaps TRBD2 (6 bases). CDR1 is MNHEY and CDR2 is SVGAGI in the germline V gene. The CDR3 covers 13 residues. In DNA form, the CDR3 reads TGTGCCATCAGTAGGACTACCTCCTACGAGCAATACTTC. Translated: CAISRTTSYEQYF.

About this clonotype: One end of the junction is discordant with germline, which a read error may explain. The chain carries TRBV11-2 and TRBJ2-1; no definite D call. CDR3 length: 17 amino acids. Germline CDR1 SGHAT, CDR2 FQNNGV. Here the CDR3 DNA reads TGTGCCAGCAGCTTAGTGACGACCCAGAGCTCCTACAATGAGCATTTCTTC. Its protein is CASSLVTTQSSYNEHFF.

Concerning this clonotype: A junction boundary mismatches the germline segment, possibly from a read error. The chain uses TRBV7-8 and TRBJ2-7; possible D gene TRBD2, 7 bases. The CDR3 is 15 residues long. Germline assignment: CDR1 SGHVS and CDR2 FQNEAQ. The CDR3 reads CAGSPIRGGEGEQYF. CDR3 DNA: TGTGCCGGCAGCCCAATTAGAGGGGGGGAGGGCGAGCAGTACTTC.

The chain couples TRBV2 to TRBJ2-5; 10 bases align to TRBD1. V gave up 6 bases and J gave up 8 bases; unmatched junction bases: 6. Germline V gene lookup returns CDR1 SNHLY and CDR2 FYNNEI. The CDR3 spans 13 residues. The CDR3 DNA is TGTGCCAGCAGAGGACAGGGGGGGGATACCCAGTACTTC. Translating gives CASRGQGGDTQYF.